A few counts support the clone carrying this T cell receptor (beta chain). The CDR3 is made up of 16 amino acids. Germline V gene sequence: CDR1 SGHKS, CDR2 YYEKEE (reference sequence). With V trimmed by 4 bases and J by 8 bases, 12 bases remained unmatched. These data originate in a study of blood T cell repertoires in COVID-19. Overall study context: COVID-19 samples from acute and convalescent phases originated in the United States, Italy and Spain.

As processed by the authors: The assay estimated nucleated cells by amplifying reference gene primers. Clones were sequenced by immunoSEQ multiplex PCR, and TCRdb holds only the in-frame ones, with some missing. Clonal size and the V and J genes are those of that table, whereas D and trimming came from the DNA. This sample carries roughly 150,000 clones, over 75% of them seen once, and the ten largest clones take approximately 10%. The V and J genes are TRBV5-5 and TRBJ2-1; TRBD1 aligns across 10 bases. What was sequenced was peripheral blood. This clonotype originated in a human donor in a cohort sampled during active COVID-19. The CDR3 loop reads CASSNFGGQGRYEQFF. The CDR3 bases are TGTGCCAGCAGCAACTTTGGGGGACAGGGGCGGTATGAGCAGTTCTTC. Together with reference TRBV5-5 and TRBJ2-1, the CDR3 gives the full variable domain: DAGVTQSPTHLIKTRGQQVTLRCSPISGHKSVSWYQQVLGQGPQFIFQYYEKEERGRGNFPDRFSARQFPNYSSELNVNALLLGDSALYLCASSNFGGQGRYEQFFGPGTRLTVL.